Listed here are 11 T cell receptor beta chains from one sample, sequenced in a study of blood T cell repertoires in COVID-19 (dated by TCRdb to about 2020). The method behind the library was the immunoSEQ multiplex PCR assay. What TCRdb holds here is the immuneACCESS table cut down to in-frame rearrangements. Part of the clones is not present; checked against another copy, under half of the missing clones reflect an unresolved V gene, and the others are unexplained. For this sample there are about 170,000 clones; about nine tenths appear just once. The top ten clonotypes cover almost 5% of the sample. The sample was peripheral blood. These receptors were taken from a young man with COVID-19, enrolled during active disease.

J is TRBJ1-4 and V is TRBV28, with 10 bases fitting TRBD1. The germline gives CDR1 MDHEN, CDR2 SYDVKM. V dropped 5 bases and J dropped 9; count of bases not matched to a gene: 15. CDR3 size: 17 residues. Here the CDR3 reads CASSTYINRDRGQKLFF. The DNA of the CDR3 is TGTGCCAGCAGTACCTATATAAACCGGGACAGGGGCCAAAAACTGTTTTTT.

This clone showed up just once. The chain uses TRBV25-1 and TRBJ1-2; D gene ambiguous. The CDR3 covers 15 residues. Germline V gives CDR1 MGHDK, CDR2 SYGVNS. Trimming took 2 bases from V and 0 from J, leaving 10 bases between them. CDR3 sequence (DNA): TGTGCCAGCAGTGAAGCAGGAACGGCTAACTATGGCTACACCTTC. Its translation: CASSEAGTANYGYTF.

V usage is TRBV9 and J usage is TRBJ1-1, with D possibly matching TRBD1 (6 bases). The CDR3 is made up of 16 amino acids. Looked up from germline, CDR1 is SGDLS and CDR2 is YYNGEE. V was cut by 0 bases and J by 1 base, with 13 bases left in between. CDR3 protein: CASSVALPGQNTEAFF. CDR3 DNA sequence: TGTGCCAGCAGCGTAGCTCTCCCGGGACAGAACACTGAAGCTTTCTTT.

Only one count was recorded for this clone. V usage is TRBV6-2 or TRBV6-3 and J usage is TRBJ1-5, with 8 bases fitting TRBD1. Trimming removed 6 bases from V and 0 bases from J; junction bases left unmatched: 10. CDR3 size: 17 residues. Looked up from germline, CDR1 is MNHEY and CDR2 is SVGEGT. The CDR3 DNA follows: TGTGCCAGCAGCCCGACAGGGGTGCCTTATAGCAATCAGCCCCAGCATTTT. Translated, it gives CASSPTGVPYSNQPQHF.

This chain links TRBV7-9 with TRBJ1-3, with a possible D match to TRBD1 (5 bases). V was pared by 0 bases and J by 3 bases, with 9 bases between. The CDR3 has 15 amino acids. Germline assignment: CDR1 SEHNR and CDR2 FQNEAQ (reference sequence). CDR3 loop: CASSLAGDSGNTIYF. CDR3 nucleotides: TGTGCCAGCAGCTTAGCAGGGGATAGTGGAAACACCATATATTTT.

The rearrangement links TRBV10-1 to TRBJ2-7; maybe TRBD2 (6 bases). Per germline, CDR1 WNHNN and CDR2 SYGVQD (reference sequence). The CDR3 is made up of 14 amino acids. V lost 4 bases to trimming and J lost 7 bases, with 17 bases between them. In nucleotides, the CDR3 is TGCGCCAGCAGTGGGGCCTGGCCGGGGGATGAGCAGTACTTC. It translates to CASSGAWPGDEQYF.

The chain joins TRBV2 to TRBJ2-1, with TRBD1 matching over 8 bases. CDR1 SNHLY and CDR2 FYNNEI come from the germline V gene. V was pared by 8 bases and J by 1 base, with 7 bases of the junction left unmatched. The length of the CDR3 is 15 residues. This CDR3 is CASPQGARSYNEQFF. The CDR3, as DNA: TGTGCCAGCCCTCAGGGGGCGCGATCCTACAATGAGCAGTTCTTC. Full variable domain (remainder filled in from reference TRBV2 and TRBJ2-1): EPEVTQTPSHQVTQMGQEVILRCVPISNHLYFYWYRQILGQKVEFLVSFYNNEISEKSEIFDDQFSVERPDGSNFTLKIRSTKLEDSAMYFCASPQGARSYNEQFFGPGTRLTVL.

For the CDR3, the DNA is TGTGCCAGCAGTCTATTAGCGGGTAGAGCCCGCCAAGAGACCCAGTACTTC. It is translated as CASSLLAGRARQETQYF. The V call is TRBV7-8, the J call TRBJ2-5; 7 bases fit TRBD2. CDR1 is SGHVS, CDR2 FQNEAQ, per germline. J was trimmed by 1 base and V by 6 bases; bases with no gene match: 14. The CDR3 extends over 17 amino acids.

The chain has TRBV19 and TRBJ1-5; 8 bases map to TRBD1. This CDR3 has 14 amino acids. The ends lost 5 bases at V and 5 bases at J; junction bases unmatched: 5. Germline V lookup: CDR1 LNHDA, CDR2 SQIVND (reference sequence). CDR3 coding DNA: TGTGCCAGTAGTGTCCTGGACAGGGATCAGCCCCAGCATTTT. Translation gives CASSVLDRDQPQHF.

V usage is TRBV25-1 and J usage is TRBJ2-5; 10 bases match TRBD1. CDR3 length: 13 residues. Trimming took 8 bases from V and 4 from J; bases not matched to a gene: 4. CDR1 and CDR2 from the germline V gene are MGHDK and SYGVNS. The CDR3 bases are TGTGCCAGCGCTGACAGGGGGCGAGAGACCCAGTACTTC. Translated, it gives CASADRGRETQYF.

The rearrangement uses TRBV9 and TRBJ2-2; 7 bases align to TRBD2. Germline trimming cut 9 bases from V and 6 bases from J; bases unmatched to any gene: 5. Germline V gives CDR1 SGDLS, CDR2 YYNGEE. The CDR3 sequence is 12 residues long. CDR3 DNA sequence: TGTGCCACTGGGGGGGTCCCCGGGGAGCTGTTTTTT. Amino acid sequence: CATGGVPGELFF. The whole variable domain, filled in from reference TRBV9 and TRBJ2-2, reads DSGVTQTPKHLITATGQRVTLRCSPRSGDLSVYWYQQSLDQGLQFLIQYYNGEERAKGNILERFSAQQFPDLHSELNLSSLELGDSALYFCATGGVPGELFFGEGSRLTVL.